This T cell receptor (beta chain) was identified in a study of neurological immune-mediated disorders. TCRdb re-called the 5' RACE reads with MiXCR, one entry per CDR3 protein. The data contain under 45,000 distinct CDR3 sequences, around 13% of them singletons. The sorted libraries were made from approximately 950,000 CD4+ or CD8+ T cells. Trimming took 4 bases from V and 5 from J, leaving 15 bases between them. Germline CDR1 SEHNR, CDR2 FQNEAQ (reference sequence). The CDR3 has 14 residues. The table lists this clonotype with many counts. The sequence was collected from a woman aged 55-75 years with HTLV-1-associated myelopathy (HAM/TSP). The sample was CD4+ T cells from blood. This chain joins TRBV7-9 and TRBJ2-7; maybe TRBD1 (6 bases). CDR3 amino acids: CASSSGLQGNEQYF. DNA for the CDR3: TGTGCCAGCAGCTCCGGGCTTCAGGGGAACGAGCAGTACTTC.